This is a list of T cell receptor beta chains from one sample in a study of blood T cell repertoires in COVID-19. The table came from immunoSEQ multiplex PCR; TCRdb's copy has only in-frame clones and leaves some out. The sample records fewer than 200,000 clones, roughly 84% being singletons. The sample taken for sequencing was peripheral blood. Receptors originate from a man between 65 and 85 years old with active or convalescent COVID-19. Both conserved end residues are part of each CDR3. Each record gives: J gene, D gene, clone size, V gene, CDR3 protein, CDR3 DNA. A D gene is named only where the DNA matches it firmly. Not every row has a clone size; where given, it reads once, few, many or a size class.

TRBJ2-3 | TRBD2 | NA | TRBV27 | CASSSPVAGASPDTQYF | TGTGCCAGCAGTTCCCCGGTAGCGGGGGCGTCCCCAGATACGCAGTATTTT
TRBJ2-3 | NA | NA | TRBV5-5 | CASSLALVGTDTQYF | TGTGCCAGCAGCTTGGCCTTAGTGGGCACAGATACGCAGTATTTT
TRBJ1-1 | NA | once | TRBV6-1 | CASSEAQGTEAFF | TGTGCCAGCAGTGAAGCGCAGGGGACTGAAGCTTTCTTT
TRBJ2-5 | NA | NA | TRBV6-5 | CASSYSGARYETQYF | TGTGCCAGCAGTTACTCAGGCGCGAGGTACGAGACCCAGTACTTC
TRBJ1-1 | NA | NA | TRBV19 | CASKDNAREAFF | TGTGCCAGTAAGGACAACGCCCGTGAAGCTTTCTTT
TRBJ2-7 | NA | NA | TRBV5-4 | CASSLKTDYEQYF | TGTGCCAGCAGCCTAAAGACAGACTACGAGCAGTACTTC
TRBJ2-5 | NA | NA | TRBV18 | CASSPEQETQYF | TGTGCCAGCTCACCGGAGCAAGAGACCCAGTACTTC
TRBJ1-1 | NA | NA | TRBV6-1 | CASSEARGAFF | TGTGCCAGCAGTGAAGCGCGGGGAGCTTTCTTT
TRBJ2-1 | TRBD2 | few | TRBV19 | CASKDWGGRNNEQFF | TGTGCCAGTAAAGATTGGGGGGGTCGGAACAATGAGCAGTTCTTC
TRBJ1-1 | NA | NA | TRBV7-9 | CASRPTDLNTEAFF | TGTGCCAGCAGGCCGACAGATTTGAACACTGAAGCTTTCTTT
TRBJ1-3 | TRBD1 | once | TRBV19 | CASRITQGASGNTIYF | TGTGCCAGTAGGATCACACAGGGGGCATCTGGAAACACCATATATTTT
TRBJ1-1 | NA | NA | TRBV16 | CASSQSRGGTEAFF | TGTGCCAGCAGCCAAAGCCGGGGTGGCACTGAAGCTTTCTTT
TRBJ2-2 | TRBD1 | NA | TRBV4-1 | CASSRRTDRVSGELFF | TGCGCCAGCAGCCGGAGGACGGACAGGGTTTCCGGGGAGCTGTTTTTT
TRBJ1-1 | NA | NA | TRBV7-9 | CASSLETPNTEAFF | TGTGCCAGCAGCTTAGAGACACCAAACACTGAAGCTTTCTTT
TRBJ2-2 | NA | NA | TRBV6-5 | CASSYGTLNTGELFF | TGTGCCAGCAGTTATGGGACACTAAACACCGGGGAGCTGTTTTTT
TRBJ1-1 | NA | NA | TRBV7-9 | CASRLTQGMNTEAFF | TGTGCCAGCAGGTTAACACAGGGTATGAACACTGAAGCTTTCTTT
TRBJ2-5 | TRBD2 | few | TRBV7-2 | CASSRWTGLAEKETQYF | TGTGCCAGCAGCAGATGGACGGGACTAGCGGAGAAAGAGACCCAGTACTTC
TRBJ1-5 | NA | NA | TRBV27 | CASSQDSFNQPQHF | TGTGCCAGCAGTCAGGACAGCTTTAATCAGCCCCAGCATTTT
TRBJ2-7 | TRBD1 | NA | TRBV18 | CASSPDRVYEQYF | TGTGCCAGCTCACCAGACAGGGTCTACGAGCAGTACTTC
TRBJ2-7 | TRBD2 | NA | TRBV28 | CASKSGNLYEQYF | TGTGCCAGCAAGAGCGGGAACCTCTACGAGCAGTACTTC
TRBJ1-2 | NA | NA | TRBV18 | CASSPREDGYTF | TGTGCCAGCTCACCACGGGAGGACGGCTACACCTTC
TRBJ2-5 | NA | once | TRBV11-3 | CASSPTRSETQYF | TGTGCCAGCAGCCCCACTAGATCTGAGACCCAGTACTTC
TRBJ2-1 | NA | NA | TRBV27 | CASSLSSLPVDEQFF | TGTGCCAGCAGTTTATCGAGCCTACCGGTAGATGAGCAGTTCTTC